This T cell receptor beta chain emerged from a study of follicular helper T cells after annual influenza vaccination. Study information: Sampling occurred days 0, 7 and 28 after each influenza vaccination.

Study-level results: Day 7 ICOS+CD38+ clones were most often found later in ICOS-CD38- cTfh cells. Recurrent ICOS+CD38+ cTfh clonotypes included tetramer and AIM influenza-specific ones.

About this clone: Its antigen is currently unknown.

Time point in this sample: 2014-2015 season, pre-vaccination. The repertoire was sequenced with immunoSEQ multiplex PCR; TCRdb's copy has only in-frame clones and lacks some. The sample shows about 15,000 clones, roughly 78% of them seen only once. Sequencing used CXCR5- memory CD4+ T cells sorted from blood, obtained on the day of influenza vaccination. The clonotype was recovered from an adult who received the influenza vaccine.

CDR3 sequence reads: CASSSTEGQSRADTQYF. The CDR3 coding sequence is TGTGCCAGCAGCTCCACGGAGGGACAGAGCAGGGCAGATACGCAGTATTTT. The genes are TRBV5-6 and TRBJ2-3; D may be TRBD1 (7 bases). Germline V gene lookup returns CDR1 SGHDT and CDR2 YYEEEE. CDR3 size: 17 residues. V gave up 3 bases and J gave up 4 bases, with 21 bases separating them.